The clone carrying this T cell receptor beta chain has ten or more counts. The antigen is not known. These data are taken from a study of identical twins. TCRdb re-called the 5' RACE reads with MiXCR, one entry per CDR3 protein. The table has around 340,000 distinct CDR3 sequences, more than 9% seen once. Germline V CDR1 and CDR2: MRHNA, SNTAGT. V was pared by 2 bases and J by 4 bases, with 8 bases between. The CDR3 loop spans 13 amino acids. Study observations and caveats: The presence of invariant MAIT and iNKT cells could partly confound analyses of zero-insertion sequences. Twins showed weaker excess sharing in their beta out-of-frame sequences. Models underestimated out-of-frame TCR alpha sharing in monozygotic twins.

These data were also filed under a second study, of yellow fever vaccine responses in identical twins.

The specimen was CD8+ T cells sorted from blood. The source is a woman between 18 and 29 years old in good health. This chain links TRBV6-4 with TRBJ1-2; D not certain. The CDR3 reads CASSDDGSYGYTF. The CDR3 bases are TGTGCCAGCAGTGACGACGGGTCCTATGGCTACACCTTC.